These 12 T cell receptor beta chains originate from one sample sequenced in a study of blood T cells in healthy people across ages. Together with a sample-barcoded 5' primer, a J-beta primer mix was included in a second PCR lasting about 6 to 12 cycles. TCRdb re-called the 5' RACE reads through MiXCR, storing one row per CDR3 protein. This table holds around 1,500,000 distinct CDR3 sequences, roughly 45% found once. Sequenced sample: blood. The receptors here all came from a woman aged 18-29 years in good health.

This clonotype was counted between two and nine times. This chain uses TRBV14 with TRBJ2-7; D may be TRBD1 (5 bases). V shed 0 bases and J shed 2 bases, with 14 bases lying between them. There are 16 residues in the CDR3. Germline CDR1 and CDR2: SGHDN and FVKESK. The chain's CDR3 is CASSQDVGAEPYEQYF. CDR3 DNA: TGTGCCAGCAGCCAAGATGTTGGGGCGGAACCCTACGAGCAGTACTTC.

The genes are TRBV12-3 or TRBV12-4 and TRBJ2-3; D unclear. This CDR3 is built from 14 residues. The V gene lost 2 bases and the J gene lost 6 bases, with 12 bases spanning the gap. The DNA for the CDR3 is TGTGCCAGCAGTTTACTACCTGAGGACGATACGCAGTATTTT. Translation gives CASSLLPEDDTQYF.

This sequence joins TRBV3-1 and TRBJ2-5; 11 bases are shared with TRBD2. This CDR3 is 15 amino acids long. Trimming took 4 bases from V and 5 from J; bases not matched to a gene: 6. Germline V lookup: CDR1 LGHDT, CDR2 YNNKEL (reference sequence). CDR3 DNA sequence: TGTGCCAGCAGCCCAGGGGGACTAGCGGTGGAGACCCAGTACTTC. Protein sequence: CASSPGGLAVETQYF.

The CDR3 here is CSARSTTGFSNEQFF. The CDR3 DNA reads as TGCAGTGCTAGAAGTACTACGGGTTTTAGTAATGAGCAGTTCTTC. The chain is built from TRBV20-1 and TRBJ2-1; no definite D call. This CDR3 has 15 residues. CDR1 is DFQATT and CDR2 is SNEGSKA in the germline V gene (reference sequence). V dropped 2 bases and J dropped 7 bases, with 18 bases sitting between them.

Here the CDR3 DNA reads TGTGCCAGCAGTCAGCAGGGGGTATGGCACGAGCAGTACTTC. Translation: CASSQQGVWHEQYF. This sequence joins TRBV6-5 and TRBJ2-7, with 7 bases lining up with TRBD1. V lost 5 bases, J lost 5 bases, and 9 bases stayed unmatched. CDR1 is MNHEY, CDR2 SVGAGI, per germline. The CDR3 loop spans 14 amino acids.

The chain joins TRBV6-5 to TRBJ2-7, with unresolved D. The CDR3 spans 14 residues. The V gene's germline CDR1 is MNHEY and CDR2 SVGAGI. V shed 0 bases and J shed 3 bases, with 9 bases lying between them. Here the CDR3 DNA reads TGTGCCAGCAGTTACTCGGCGAGAGTCTACGAGCAGTACTTC. It codes for CASSYSARVYEQYF.

The rearrangement uses TRBV5-6 and TRBJ1-6, with D possibly TRBD1 on 6 matching bases. The CDR3 contains 17 residues. Germline values: CDR1 SGHDT, CDR2 YYEEEE. Trimming left V 4 bases short and J 1 base short, with 15 bases between. The CDR3 bases are TGTGCCAGCAGCCAGGGGCAGGGGCAGTCCTATAATTCACCCCTCCACTTT. Protein product: CASSQGQGQSYNSPLHF.

This clonotype was detected many times. The chain couples TRBV10-3 to TRBJ1-2; no firm D call. Looked up from germline, CDR1 is ENHRY and CDR2 is SYGVKD. Trimming pared 3 bases from V and 4 bases from J, leaving 3 bases between. The CDR3 is made up of 11 amino acids. The CDR3 loop is CAISDGYGYTF. CDR3 sequence (DNA): TGTGCCATCAGTGACGGCTATGGCTACACCTTC.

The chain joins TRBV24-1 to TRBJ2-3, with D possibly being TRBD1 (5 bases). This CDR3 contains 14 residues. Trimming cost V 9 bases and J 3 bases, with 15 bases left between them. Germline assignment: CDR1 KGHDR and CDR2 SFDVKD. CDR3 sequence reads: CATATQGRTDTQYF. Here the CDR3 DNA reads TGTGCCACCGCCACGCAGGGTCGGACAGATACGCAGTATTTT.

This clonotype has only a few counts. The CDR3 region has the DNA TGTGCCAGCAGCCCCACGGACAGAAATTCACCCCTCCACTTT. It yields the protein CASSPTDRNSPLHF. The chain couples TRBV7-8 to TRBJ1-6; tentatively, D is TRBD1 (6 bases). The CDR3 sequence is 14 residues long. Trimming cost V 5 bases and J 7 bases, with 12 bases left between them. Per the germline V gene, CDR1 is SGHVS and CDR2 is FQNEAQ. The whole variable domain, filled in from reference TRBV7-8 and TRBJ1-6, reads GAGVSQSPRYKVAKRGQDVALRCDPISGHVSLFWYQQALGQGPEFLTYFQNEAQLDKSGLPSDRFFAERPEGSVSTLKIQRTQQEDSAVYLCASSPTDRNSPLHFGNGTRLTVT.

This clonotype was detected a few times. The chain links TRBV7-9 to TRBJ2-7, with 8 bases fitting TRBD2. Germline V gene data show CDR1 as SEHNR and CDR2 as FQNEAQ (reference sequence). The J segment lost 5 bases and the V segment lost 4 bases, leaving 4 bases of the junction unmatched. This CDR3 has 13 residues. CDR3 DNA sequence: TGTGCCAGCAGCTCGACTAGCGCCCACGAGCAGTACTTC. Amino acids: CASSSTSAHEQYF.

The chain combines TRBV20-1 with TRBJ2-3; D is possibly TRBD2 (5 bases). The ends were cut back, 1 base at V and 11 bases at J, with 19 bases in the middle. The CDR3 runs to 14 residues. In germline, CDR1 is DFQATT, CDR2 SNEGSKA (reference sequence). In DNA, the CDR3 is TGCAGTGCTAGAGCGGAACAGACACTAGGAGGGCAGTATTTT. Translated, it gives CSARAEQTLGGQYF.